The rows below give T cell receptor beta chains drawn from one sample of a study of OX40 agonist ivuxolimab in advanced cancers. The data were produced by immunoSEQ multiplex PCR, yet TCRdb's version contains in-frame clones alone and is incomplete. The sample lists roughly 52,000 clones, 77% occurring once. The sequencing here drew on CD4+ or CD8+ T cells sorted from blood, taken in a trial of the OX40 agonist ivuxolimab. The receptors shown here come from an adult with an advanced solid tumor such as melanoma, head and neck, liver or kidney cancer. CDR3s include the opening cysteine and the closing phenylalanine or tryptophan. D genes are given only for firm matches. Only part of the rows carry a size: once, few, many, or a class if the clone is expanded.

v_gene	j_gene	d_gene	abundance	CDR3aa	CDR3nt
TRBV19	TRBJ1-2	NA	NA	CASSMGSYFNYGYTF	TGTGCCAGTAGTATGGGGTCATATTTCAACTATGGCTACACCTTC
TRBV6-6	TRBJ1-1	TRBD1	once	CASSSLQGKGTEAFF	TGTGCCAGCAGTTCCCTACAGGGGAAGGGAACTGAAGCTTTCTTT
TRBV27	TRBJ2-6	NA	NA	CASSLFLTSSGANVLTF	TGTGCCAGCAGTTTATTTCTGACTAGCTCTGGGGCCAACGTCCTGACTTTC
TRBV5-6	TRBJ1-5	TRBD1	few	CASSSGTGTANQPQHF	TGTGCCAGCAGCTCAGGAACCGGGACAGCTAATCAGCCCCAGCATTTT
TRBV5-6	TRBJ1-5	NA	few	CASSWGRGAQHF	TGTGCCAGCAGCTGGGGGAGGGGAGCCCAGCATTTT
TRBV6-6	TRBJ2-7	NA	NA	CASSYDSLSYEQYF	TGTGCCAGCAGTTACGACAGCCTGTCCTACGAGCAGTACTTC
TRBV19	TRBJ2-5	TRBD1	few	CASRGGDRGQETQYF	TGTGCCAGTAGAGGTGGGGACAGGGGACAGGAGACCCAGTACTTC
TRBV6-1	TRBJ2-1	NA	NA	CASSGVLRGPYNEQFF	TGTGCCAGCAGTGGGGTTTTGCGGGGGCCCTACAATGAGCAGTTCTTC
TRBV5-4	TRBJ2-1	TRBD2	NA	CASSMTSGGRGNEQFF	TGTGCCAGCAGTATGACTAGCGGGGGAAGGGGGAATGAGCAGTTCTTC
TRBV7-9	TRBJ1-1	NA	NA	CASSSQAGDTEAFF	TGTGCCAGCAGCTCCCAAGCGGGGGACACTGAAGCTTTCTTT
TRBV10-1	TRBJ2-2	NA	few	CASSESSFGHKTGELFF	TGCGCCAGCAGTGAGTCGAGTTTTGGACACAAGACCGGGGAGCTGTTTTTT
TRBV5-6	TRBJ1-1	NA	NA	CASSSLWTTEAFF	TGTGCCAGCAGCTCTTTGTGGACCACTGAAGCTTTCTTT
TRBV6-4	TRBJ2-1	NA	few	CASSVAGSSYNEQFF	TGTGCCAGCAGTGTTGCTGGGAGCTCCTACAATGAGCAGTTCTTC
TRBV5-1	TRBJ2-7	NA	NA	CASSASGSYEQYF	TGCGCCAGCAGCGCGAGCGGTTCCTACGAGCAGTACTTC
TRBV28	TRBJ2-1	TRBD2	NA	CASSRGTSGSIEQFF	TGTGCCAGCAGCCGTGGGACTAGCGGGAGTATTGAGCAGTTCTTC
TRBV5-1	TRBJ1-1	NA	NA	CASSLAGNSNTEAFF	TGCGCCAGCAGCTTGGCCGGCAACTCGAACACTGAAGCTTTCTTT
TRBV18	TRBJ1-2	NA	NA	CASSPDPYGYTF	TGTGCCAGCTCACCAGATCCCTATGGCTACACCTTC
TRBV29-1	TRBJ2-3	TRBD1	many	CSATGTGGTDTQYF	TGCAGCGCCACCGGGACAGGGGGCACAGATACGCAGTATTTT
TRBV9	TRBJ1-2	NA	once	CASGANYGYTF	TGTGCCAGCGGGGCTAACTATGGCTACACCTTC
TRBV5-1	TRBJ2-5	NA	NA	CASSLRGGETQYF	TGCGCCAGCAGCTTGCGAGGGGGAGAGACCCAGTACTTC
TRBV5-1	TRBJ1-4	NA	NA	CASSLMGESNEKLFF	TGCGCCAGCAGCTTGATGGGGGAATCTAATGAAAAACTGTTTTTT
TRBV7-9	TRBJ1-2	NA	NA	CAAWGKDYGYTF	TGTGCTGCTTGGGGAAAAGACTATGGCTACACCTTC
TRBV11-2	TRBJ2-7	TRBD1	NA	CASSLMTGETSEQYF	TGTGCCAGCAGCTTGATGACAGGGGAAACCTCCGAGCAGTACTTC
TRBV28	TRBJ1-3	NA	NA	CASSHYSGNTIYF	TGTGCCAGCAGTCACTACTCGGGAAACACCATATATTTT
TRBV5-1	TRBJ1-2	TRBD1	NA	CASSPGQGRSGYTF	TGCGCCAGCAGCCCAGGACAGGGGAGGAGTGGCTACACCTTC
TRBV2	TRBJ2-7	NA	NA	CASTLGGSRSYEQYF	TGTGCCAGCACCCTTGGGGGCTCCCGCTCCTACGAGCAGTACTTC
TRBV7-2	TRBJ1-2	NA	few	CASSLVNGAVNGYTF	TGTGCCAGCAGCTTAGTCAATGGGGCAGTTAACGGCTACACCTTC
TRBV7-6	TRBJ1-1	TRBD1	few	CASSVTGGNTEAFF	TGTGCCAGCAGCGTGACAGGGGGGAACACTGAAGCTTTCTTT
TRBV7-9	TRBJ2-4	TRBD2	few	CASSRSGGAKNIQYF	TGTGCCAGCAGCCGTAGCGGGGGTGCCAAAAACATTCAGTACTTC
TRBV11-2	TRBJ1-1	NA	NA	CASSFPLGGLNTEAFF	TGTGCCAGCAGCTTTCCGTTAGGAGGTCTGAACACTGAAGCTTTCTTT
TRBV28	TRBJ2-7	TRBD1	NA	CASSSILQGVGSYEQYF	TGTGCCAGCAGTTCCATTCTACAGGGGGTGGGCTCCTACGAGCAGTACTTC
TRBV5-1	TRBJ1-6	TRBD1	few	CASSLEAKGAGNSPLHF	TGCGCCAGCAGCCTGGAGGCCAAGGGGGCTGGGAATTCACCCCTCCACTTT
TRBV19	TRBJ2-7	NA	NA	CASSEGGLTYEQYF	TGTGCCAGTAGTGAGGGGGGGTTAACCTACGAGCAGTACTTC
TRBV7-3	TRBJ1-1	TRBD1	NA	CASSASGGAYTEAFF	TGTGCCAGCAGCGCTTCAGGGGGGGCCTACACTGAAGCTTTCTTT
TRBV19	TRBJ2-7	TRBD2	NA	CASSASGGSYEQYF	TGTGCCAGTAGTGCAAGCGGGGGGTCCTACGAGCAGTACTTC
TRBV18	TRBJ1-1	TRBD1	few	CASSHRGGNTEAFF	TGTGCCAGCTCACACAGGGGGGGTAACACTGAAGCTTTCTTT
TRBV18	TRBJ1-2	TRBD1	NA	CASSPPGTGGRSYGYTF	TGTGCCAGCTCTCCACCCGGGACAGGGGGCAGGAGCTATGGCTACACCTTC
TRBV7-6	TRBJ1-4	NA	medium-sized	CATAPRGGLTNEKLFF	TGTGCCACCGCCCCCAGGGGCGGCCTCACTAATGAAAAACTGTTTTTT
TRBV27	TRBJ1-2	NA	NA	CASSFFGYDGYTF	TGTGCCAGCAGTTTCTTCGGGTACGATGGCTACACCTTC
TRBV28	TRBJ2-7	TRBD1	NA	CASSETGGSYEQYF	TGTGCCAGCAGTGAAACAGGGGGGTCGTACGAGCAGTACTTC
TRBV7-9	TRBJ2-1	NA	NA	CASSFQAYNEQFF	TGTGCCAGCAGCTTTCAGGCCTACAATGAGCAGTTCTTC
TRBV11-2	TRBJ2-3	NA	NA	CASSARATQYF	TGTGCCAGCAGCGCCCGGGCGACGCAGTATTTT
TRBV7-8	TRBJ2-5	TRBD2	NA	CASSLLGGGGGIGTQYF	TGTGCCAGCAGCTTACTGGGCGGTGGGGGGGGTATCGGGACCCAGTACTTC
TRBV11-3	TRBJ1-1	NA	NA	CASSSSVFPEAFF	TGTGCCAGCAGCTCTAGCGTTTTCCCTGAAGCTTTCTTT
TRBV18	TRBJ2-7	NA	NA	CASSPKAGDGEQYF	TGTGCCAGCTCACCAAAAGCAGGGGATGGCGAGCAGTACTTC
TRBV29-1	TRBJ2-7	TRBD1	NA	CSVGGQGNEQYF	TGCAGCGTTGGGGGACAGGGTAACGAGCAGTACTTC
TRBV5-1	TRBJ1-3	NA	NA	CASSPGTLGNTIYF	TGCGCCAGCAGTCCCGGGACCCTTGGAAACACCATATATTTT
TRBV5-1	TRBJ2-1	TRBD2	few	CATRTSGGAYNEQFF	TGCGCCACCCGGACTAGCGGGGGCGCTTACAATGAGCAGTTCTTC
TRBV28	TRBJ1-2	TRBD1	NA	CASSLWDRGRPYGYTF	TGTGCCAGCAGTTTATGGGACAGGGGGCGCCCCTATGGCTACACCTTC
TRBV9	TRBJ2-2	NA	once	CASSVGSGELFF	TGTGCCAGCAGCGTAGGCTCGGGGGAGCTGTTTTTT
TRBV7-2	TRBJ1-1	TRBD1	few	CASSLGQAKNTEAFF	TGTGCCAGCAGCCTGGGACAGGCGAAGAACACTGAAGCTTTCTTT
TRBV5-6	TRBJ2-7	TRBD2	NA	CASSGLAVKDEQYF	TGTGCCAGTTCCGGACTAGCGGTTAAGGACGAGCAGTACTTC
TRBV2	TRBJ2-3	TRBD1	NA	CASSEGLGGADTQYF	TGTGCCAGCAGTGAGGGCTTAGGGGGCGCAGATACGCAGTATTTT
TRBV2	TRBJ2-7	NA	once	CASQRGPSYEQYF	TGTGCCAGCCAGCGCGGGCCCTCCTACGAGCAGTACTTC
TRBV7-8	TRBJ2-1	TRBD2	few	CASSFRGLAGGIEQFF	TGTGCCAGCAGCTTTAGGGGACTAGCGGGGGGGATTGAGCAGTTCTTC